Each of the 23 T cell receptor beta chains below was sequenced from the same sample in a study of T cell changes during pregnancy in multiple sclerosis. Profiled with immunoSEQ multiplex PCR; TCRdb holds only in-frame clones, not every one. The sample lists 65,000 to 80,000 clones; approximately 92% were seen once. This material consisted of peripheral blood, taken in the first trimester of pregnancy. Every receptor here comes from a female donor with multiple sclerosis, enrolled in a pregnancy study.

CDR3 region: CASSIRDRYSNQPQHF. The CDR3 DNA is TGTGCCAGCAGCATAAGGGACAGGTATAGCAATCAGCCCCAGCATTTT. The chain is built from TRBV21-1 and TRBJ1-5; TRBD1, the table's D call, was not compared with the DNA. TRBV21-1 is a documented pseudogene. The CDR3 extends over 16 amino acids.

This clone was detected once. The V call is TRBV19, the J call TRBJ1-4; 7 positions match TRBD1. V lost 7 bases to trimming and J lost 5 bases; unmatched junction nucleotides: 7. Germline V lookup: CDR1 LNHDA, CDR2 SQIVND (reference sequence). The CDR3 consists of 14 residues. This CDR3 is CASTPGGPNEKLFF. The CDR3 nucleotides read TGTGCCAGTACTCCAGGGGGTCCAAATGAAAAACTGTTTTTT.

V is TRBV6-5 and J is TRBJ2-3; TRBD2 matches 7 bases. This CDR3 is 14 amino acids long. Per the germline V gene, CDR1 is MNHEY and CDR2 is SVGAGI. Trimming at V came to 10 bases and at J to 4 bases, leaving 11 bases not matched to a gene. For the CDR3, the DNA is TGTGCCACGCAGCAACCGGGAGGAGCAGATACGCAGTATTTT. It yields the protein CATQQPGGADTQYF.

The V gene is TRBV12-5, the J gene TRBJ2-1; 8 bases agree with TRBD1. The CDR3 sequence is 15 residues long. Per germline, CDR1 LGHNT and CDR2 FRNRAP. V shed 1 base and J 5 bases; nucleotides not matched to a gene: 4. The CDR3 nucleotides are TGTGCTAGTGGTTTGGGGGACAGGCGAAACAATGAGCAGTTCTTC. Its translation is CASGLGDRRNNEQFF.

This chain uses TRBV5-1 with TRBJ2-5, with TRBD2 identical over 10 bases. Germline assignment: CDR1 SGHRS and CDR2 YFSETQ. The CDR3 sequence is 15 residues long. V dropped 4 bases and J dropped 5; count of bases not matched to a gene: 8. The CDR3 here is CASSLTSGEWETQYF. CDR3 sequence (DNA): TGCGCCAGCAGCCTCACTAGCGGGGAATGGGAGACCCAGTACTTC.

The chain employs TRBV2 and TRBJ1-1; 7 nucleotides agree with TRBD1. The germline gives CDR1 SNHLY, CDR2 FYNNEI. CDR3 length: 13 amino acids. After removal of 3 bases from V and 6 bases from J, the junction contained 4 bases not matched to a gene. The CDR3 protein is CASSDRGSAEAFF. The DNA of the CDR3 is TGTGCCAGCAGTGACAGGGGGAGCGCTGAAGCTTTCTTT.

This rearrangement joins TRBV13 to TRBJ1-2; TRBD1 matches at 7 bases. This CDR3 comprises 16 residues. V shed 1 base and J 6 bases; nucleotides not matched to a gene: 11. Germline V gene data show CDR1 as PRHDT and CDR2 as FYEKMQ (reference sequence). CDR3 residues: CASSLARTGPSNGYTF. CDR3 nucleotide sequence: TGTGCCAGCAGCTTAGCACGGACAGGCCCATCTAATGGCTACACCTTC.

This clone has a single count. The chain links TRBV7-7 to TRBJ1-5; tentatively, D is TRBD1 (6 bases). Trimming removed 5 bases at V and 5 bases at J, with 10 bases between. This CDR3 is 13 amino acids long. The germline V gene encodes CDR1 SSHAT and CDR2 FNYEAQ (reference sequence). The CDR3 bases are TGTGCCAGCAGCAACAACAGGGATCAGCCCCAGCATTTT. As protein: CASSNNRDQPQHF.

The sample holds one count of this clone. CDR3 bases: TGTGCCAGCCAGCCGGGGGGCAGCTATGGCTACACCTTC. Its protein product is CASQPGGSYGYTF. The chain joins TRBV9 to TRBJ1-2; possible D gene TRBD1, 6 bases. This CDR3 region has 13 residues. Trimming took 7 bases from V and 4 from J, leaving 14 bases between them. Germline lookup yields CDR1 SGDLS and CDR2 YYNGEE.

The chain combines TRBV27 with TRBJ2-7, with TRBD1 identical over 7 bases. Germline V lookup: CDR1 MNHEY, CDR2 SMNVEV (reference sequence). The V gene end was trimmed by 5 bases and the J gene end by 2 bases; junction bases not matched to a gene: 9. CDR3 length: 15 residues. The CDR3: CASSLPDRPPYEQYF. The CDR3 DNA follows: TGTGCCAGCAGTCTTCCGGACAGGCCCCCCTACGAGCAGTACTTC.

The chain has TRBV18 and TRBJ2-7, with 8 bases fitting TRBD1. V gave up 6 bases and J gave up 3 bases; unmatched junction bases: 7. This CDR3 comprises 14 residues. CDR1 is KGHSH and CDR2 is LQKENI in the germline V gene. In DNA form, the CDR3 reads TGTGCCAGCTCCCACGGACAGGGAAGCTACGAGCAGTACTTC. Amino acids: CASSHGQGSYEQYF.

The CDR3 region is CASSLQDSNQPQHF. CDR3 DNA: TGTGCCAGCAGCTTACAGGATAGCAATCAGCCCCAGCATTTT. This rearrangement joins TRBV7-9 to TRBJ1-5, with D hard to call. Germline V gene lookup returns CDR1 SEHNR and CDR2 FQNEAQ (reference sequence). CDR3 length: 14 residues. V was trimmed by 2 bases and J by 0 bases, leaving 5 bases between them.

The genes are TRBV2 and TRBJ1-5; TRBD1 agrees at 7 bases. With 7 bases clipped from V and 5 bases from J, the junction kept 5 bases outside the gene matches. The CDR3 has 13 amino acids. Germline CDR1 is SNHLY and CDR2 is FYNNEI. CDR3 nucleotide sequence: TGTGCCAGCAAAGGGACAGAGGATCAGCCCCAGCATTTT. It specifies CASKGTEDQPQHF.

This chain connects TRBV7-9 to TRBJ2-1; 7 bases align to TRBD1. The CDR3 has 15 amino acids. With 5 bases clipped from V and 2 bases from J, the junction kept 6 bases outside the gene matches. Germline assignment: CDR1 SEHNR and CDR2 FQNEAQ (reference sequence). CDR3 protein: CASSPTGYTYNEQFF. The CDR3 region has the DNA TGTGCCAGCAGCCCGACAGGGTATACCTACAATGAGCAGTTCTTC.

This chain uses TRBV2 with TRBJ2-1; 7 nucleotides agree with TRBD2. J gave up 3 bases and V 5 bases, and 16 bases lay outside the gene matches. Germline V gene lookup returns CDR1 SNHLY and CDR2 FYNNEI. The CDR3 is made up of 18 amino acids. CDR3 residues: CASSNPEPPSGNYNEQFF. CDR3 in DNA: TGTGCCAGCAGTAACCCCGAACCGCCTAGCGGTAACTACAATGAGCAGTTCTTC.

The chain recombines TRBV5-1 with TRBJ2-3, with TRBD2 matching 13 bases. Germline CDR1 and CDR2: SGHRS and YFSETQ. The J segment lost 1 base and the V segment lost 3 bases, leaving 2 bases of the junction unmatched. CDR3 length: 16 amino acids. In DNA form, the CDR3 reads TGCGCCAGCAGCTCAGGACTAGCGGGAGGCACAGATACGCAGTATTTT. As protein: CASSSGLAGGTDTQYF. Variable domain in full (rest from reference TRBV5-1 and TRBJ2-3): KAGVTQTPRYLIKTRGQQVTLSCSPISGHRSVSWYQQTPGQGLQFLFEYFSETQRNKGNFPGRFSGRQFSNSRSEMNVSTLELGDSALYLCASSSGLAGGTDTQYFGPGTRLTVL.

This chain connects TRBV20-1 to TRBJ2-5; D is ambiguous. The CDR3 runs to 11 residues. V was pared by 3 bases and J by 5 bases, with 7 bases between. Germline loops: CDR1 DFQATT, CDR2 SNEGSKA (reference sequence). CDR3 residues: CSASFGETQYF. Here the CDR3 DNA reads TGCAGTGCTAGTTTCGGGGAGACCCAGTACTTC.

The gene calls are TRBV19 and TRBJ1-1; tentatively, D is TRBD1 (5 bases). V was pared by 8 bases and J by 0 bases, with 16 bases between. This CDR3 contains 15 residues. Germline CDR1 reads LNHDA; CDR2 reads SQIVND (reference sequence). For the CDR3, the DNA is TGTGCCAGTTCATTCCACAGGCCCATGAACACTGAAGCTTTCTTT. Protein: CASSFHRPMNTEAFF.

The rearrangement links TRBV18 to TRBJ1-1; the D gene is possibly TRBD1 (5 bases). This CDR3 has 14 residues. Trimming took off 2 bases at V and 0 bases at J, with 7 bases between the two ends. Germline V lookup: CDR1 KGHSH, CDR2 LQKENI. The CDR3 DNA is TGTGCCAGCTCACCAGGGGCAGTGAACACTGAAGCTTTCTTT. Protein sequence: CASSPGAVNTEAFF.

The chain joins TRBV29-1 to TRBJ1-2; 9 nucleotides match TRBD1. The J segment lost 6 bases and the V segment lost 7 bases, leaving 3 bases of the junction unmatched. CDR1 is SQVTM, CDR2 ANQGSEA, per germline. The CDR3 is 11 residues long. The DNA for the CDR3 is TGCAGCGGACAGGGGGAAGATGGCTACACCTTC. Translated: CSGQGEDGYTF.

The V and J genes are TRBV16 and TRBJ2-3, with TRBD2 matching over 8 bases. Germline V gene lookup returns CDR1 KGHSY and CDR2 FQNENV. J lost 10 bases, V lost 4 bases, and 7 bases had no gene match. The CDR3 is 13 amino acids. In DNA form, the CDR3 reads TGTGCCAGCAGCCCAACGGAACTAGCGGCGCAGTATTTT. Protein: CASSPTELAAQYF.

The chain uses TRBV9 and TRBJ1-3, with 8 bases lining up with TRBD1. From germline, CDR1 is SGDLS and CDR2 YYNGEE. This CDR3 has 17 residues. J lost 0 bases, V lost 3 bases, and 8 bases had no gene match. The DNA of the CDR3 is TGTGCCAGCAGCGCCCGGGACAGGACCATCTCTGGAAACACCATATATTTT. This sequence encodes CASSARDRTISGNTIYF. Variable domain in full (rest from reference TRBV9 and TRBJ1-3): DSGVTQTPKHLITATGQRVTLRCSPRSGDLSVYWYQQSLDQGLQFLIQYYNGEERAKGNILERFSAQQFPDLHSELNLSSLELGDSALYFCASSARDRTISGNTIYFGEGSWLTVV.

This clone was counted once. The genes are TRBV25-1 and TRBJ1-1; maybe TRBD1 (6 bases). Germline V gene lookup returns CDR1 MGHDK and CDR2 SYGVNS. The CDR3 is 13 residues long. The germline V and J ends were trimmed by 5 bases and 6 bases, with 13 bases remaining between them. The CDR3 sequence is CASSNRQVAEAFF. CDR3 bases: TGTGCCAGCAGTAACAGACAGGTCGCTGAAGCTTTCTTT.